These T cell receptor beta chains were read from a single sample in a study of cytomegalovirus exposure and HLA in healthy donors. Sequencing was performed with immunoSEQ multiplex PCR; in TCRdb, only in-frame clones are kept and a portion is missing. The sample records around 250,000 clones, about nine tenths being singletons. Sequencing was performed on PBMCs. The receptors were sampled from a woman under 40 in good health and CMV-seronegative. Each CDR3 is given with its conserved first and last residue. A D gene is named only where the DNA matches it firmly. Clone size is given for some rows only: seen once, a few or many times, or a class if the clone is expanded.

v_call	clone_size	cdr3_length	j_call	d_call	cdr3_aa	cdr3_nt
TRBV2	once	15	TRBJ2-2	NA	CASNDPGGGTGELFF	TGTGCCAGCAACGACCCAGGGGGAGGGACCGGGGAGCTGTTTTTT
TRBV9	NA	17	TRBJ2-1	TRBD2	CASSVTVAGGPGNEQFF	TGTGCCAGCAGCGTAACGGTAGCGGGAGGGCCAGGCAATGAGCAGTTCTTC
TRBV6-1	NA	15	TRBJ1-3	TRBD1	CATNSAGTDRNTIYF	TGTGCCACAAATTCAGCCGGGACAGATAGAAACACCATATATTTT
TRBV9	once	15	TRBJ2-3	TRBD1	CASSADRVSTDTQYF	TGTGCCAGCAGCGCGGACAGGGTTAGCACAGATACGCAGTATTTT
TRBV4-3	NA	16	TRBJ2-1	TRBD2	CASSQEPGLAVNEQFF	TGCGCCAGCAGCCAGGAACCGGGACTAGCGGTGAATGAGCAGTTCTTC
TRBV19	NA	13	TRBJ2-7	NA	CASSIGITYEQYF	TGTGCCAGTAGTATTGGGATAACCTACGAGCAGTACTTC
TRBV27	NA	13	TRBJ2-1	NA	CASSFGRGHEQFF	TGTGCCAGCAGTTTTGGCAGGGGCCATGAGCAGTTCTTC
TRBV4-1	NA	15	TRBJ1-2	NA	CASSPSGTVNYGYTF	TGCGCCAGCAGCCCATCCGGGACGGTCAACTATGGCTACACCTTC
TRBV6-4	NA	15	TRBJ2-1	NA	CASSDSTGTYNEQFF	TGTGCCAGCAGTGACTCGACGGGAACCTACAATGAGCAGTTCTTC
TRBV2	NA	15	TRBJ2-3	NA	CASSEAGMGTDTQYF	TGTGCCAGCAGTGAGGCGGGAATGGGCACAGATACGCAGTATTTT
TRBV28	NA	11	TRBJ1-1	NA	CASTLGAEAFF	TGTGCCAGCACACTAGGGGCTGAAGCTTTCTTT
TRBV27	NA	16	TRBJ2-6	TRBD1	CASSRAGGSGANVLTF	TGTGCCAGCAGTAGGGCAGGGGGCTCCGGGGCCAACGTCCTGACTTTC
TRBV4-1	NA	17	TRBJ1-3	TRBD1	CASSRTGTGTSGNTIYF	TGCGCCAGCAGCCGTACCGGGACAGGGACCTCTGGAAACACCATATATTTT
TRBV4-1	once	16	TRBJ1-2	NA	CASSQELNVANYGYTF	TGCGCCAGCAGCCAAGAACTTAACGTAGCTAACTATGGCTACACCTTC
TRBV9	NA	14	TRBJ2-1	TRBD1	CASSEQGADNEQFF	TGTGCCAGCAGCGAACAGGGGGCTGACAATGAGCAGTTCTTC
TRBV6-5	NA	13	TRBJ1-4	NA	CASSFKQGTELFF	TGTGCCAGCAGTTTTAAACAGGGTACCGAACTGTTTTTT
TRBV14	NA	15	TRBJ2-7	TRBD2	CASSQGLAGAYEQYF	TGTGCCAGCAGCCAAGGGCTAGCGGGAGCCTACGAGCAGTACTTC
TRBV6-5	NA	16	TRBJ2-5	TRBD1	CASSYHRGRVQETQYF	TGTGCCAGCAGTTACCACAGGGGGCGAGTGCAAGAGACCCAGTACTTC
TRBV18	NA	13	TRBJ2-7	NA	CASSPQIPHEQYF	TGTGCCAGCTCACCACAGATTCCCCACGAGCAGTACTTC
TRBV7-9	NA	15	TRBJ1-2	NA	CASSLPKPGIVGYTF	TGTGCCAGCAGCCTACCCAAGCCGGGGATCGTCGGCTACACCTTC
TRBV18	NA	15	TRBJ2-2	NA	CASSPARPNTGELFF	TGTGCCAGCTCACCAGCTAGACCGAACACCGGGGAGCTGTTTTTT
TRBV4-1	NA	15	TRBJ1-2	NA	CASSQEWSGSYGYTF	TGCGCCAGCAGCCAAGAGTGGTCAGGAAGCTATGGCTACACCTTC
TRBV27	NA	15	TRBJ2-7	TRBD1	CASSSLGTGGYEQYF	TGTGCCAGCAGTTCATTAGGGACAGGGGGCTACGAGCAGTACTTC
TRBV7-3	NA	13	TRBJ2-1	NA	CASSSPGRDEQFF	TGTGCCAGCAGCTCACCCGGACGGGATGAGCAGTTCTTC
TRBV9	NA	17	TRBJ2-1	TRBD2	CASSVSLAGSSYNEQFF	TGTGCCAGCAGCGTGTCACTAGCGGGGAGCTCCTACAATGAGCAGTTCTTC
TRBV4-1	NA	12	TRBJ2-7	NA	CASSRLGYEQYF	TGCGCCAGCAGCCGACTAGGCTACGAGCAGTACTTC
TRBV5-6	NA	15	TRBJ1-5	NA	CASSLARTVNQPQHF	TGTGCCAGCAGCTTGGCAAGGACAGTGAATCAGCCCCAGCATTTT
TRBV25-1	NA	16	TRBJ2-2	TRBD2	CASSDGSGGPTGELFF	TGTGCCAGCAGTGACGGATCGGGAGGGCCGACCGGGGAGCTGTTTTTT
TRBV6-6	NA	16	TRBJ2-2	NA	CASSYTQVVGSGELFF	TGTGCCAGCAGTTATACCCAGGTTGTCGGGTCCGGGGAGCTGTTTTTT
TRBV7-9	NA	13	TRBJ2-2	NA	CASSLIRAGELFF	TGTGCCAGCAGCTTAATCCGAGCCGGGGAGCTGTTTTTT
TRBV14	NA	15	TRBJ2-7	NA	CASSQVRGQTYEQYF	TGTGCCAGCAGCCAAGTCAGGGGACAAACCTACGAGCAGTACTTC
TRBV7-6	once	17	TRBJ2-1	TRBD2	CASSPGLAGGLSNEQFF	TGTGCCAGCAGCCCGGGACTAGCGGGAGGGTTAAGCAATGAGCAGTTCTTC
TRBV27	NA	13	TRBJ2-7	NA	CASSSDLDHEQYF	TGTGCCAGCAGTTCTGATTTGGACCACGAGCAGTACTTC